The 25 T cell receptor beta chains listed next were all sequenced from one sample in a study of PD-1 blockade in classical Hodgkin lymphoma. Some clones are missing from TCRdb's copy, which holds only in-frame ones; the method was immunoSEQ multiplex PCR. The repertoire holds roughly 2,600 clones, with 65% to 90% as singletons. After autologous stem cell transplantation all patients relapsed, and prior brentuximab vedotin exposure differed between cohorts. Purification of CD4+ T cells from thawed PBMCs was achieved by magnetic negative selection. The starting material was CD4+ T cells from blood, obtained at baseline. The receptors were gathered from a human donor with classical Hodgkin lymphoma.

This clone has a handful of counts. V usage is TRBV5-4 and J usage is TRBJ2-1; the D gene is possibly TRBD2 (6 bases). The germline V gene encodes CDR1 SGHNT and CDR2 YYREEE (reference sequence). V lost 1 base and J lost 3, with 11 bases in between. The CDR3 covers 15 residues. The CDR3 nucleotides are TGTGCCAGCAGCTTGCGATTAGCGGACTACAATGAGCAGTTCTTC. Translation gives CASSLRLADYNEQFF.

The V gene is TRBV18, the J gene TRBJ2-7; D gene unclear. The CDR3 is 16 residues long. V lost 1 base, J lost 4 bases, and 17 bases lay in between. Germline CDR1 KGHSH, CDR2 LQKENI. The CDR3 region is CASSPQEGSWVYEQYF. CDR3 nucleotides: TGTGCCAGCTCACCACAGGAAGGGTCGTGGGTTTACGAGCAGTACTTC.

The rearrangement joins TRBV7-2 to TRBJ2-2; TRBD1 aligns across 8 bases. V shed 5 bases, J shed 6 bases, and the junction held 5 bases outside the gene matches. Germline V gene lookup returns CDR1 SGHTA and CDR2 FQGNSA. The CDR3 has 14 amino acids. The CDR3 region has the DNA TGTGCCAGCAGCCGGACAGGGATATCCGGGGAGCTGTTTTTT. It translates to CASSRTGISGELFF. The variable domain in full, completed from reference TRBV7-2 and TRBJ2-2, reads GAGVSQSPSNKVTEKGKDVELRCDPISGHTALYWYRQSLGQGLEFLIYFQGNSAPDKSGLPSDRFSAERTGGSVSTLTIQRTQQEDSAVYLCASSRTGISGELFFGEGSRLTVL.

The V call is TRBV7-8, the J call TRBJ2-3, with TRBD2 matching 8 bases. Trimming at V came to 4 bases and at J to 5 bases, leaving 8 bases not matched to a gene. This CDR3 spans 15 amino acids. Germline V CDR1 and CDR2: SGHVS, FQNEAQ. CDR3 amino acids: CASSSIAGRIDTQYF. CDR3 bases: TGTGCCAGCAGCTCAATAGCGGGACGGATAGATACGCAGTATTTT.

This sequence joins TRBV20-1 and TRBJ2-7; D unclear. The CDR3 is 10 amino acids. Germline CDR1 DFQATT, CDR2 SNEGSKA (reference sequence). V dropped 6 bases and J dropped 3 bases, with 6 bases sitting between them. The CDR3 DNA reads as TGCAGTGCATACCGCTACGAGCAGTACTTC. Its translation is CSAYRYEQYF.

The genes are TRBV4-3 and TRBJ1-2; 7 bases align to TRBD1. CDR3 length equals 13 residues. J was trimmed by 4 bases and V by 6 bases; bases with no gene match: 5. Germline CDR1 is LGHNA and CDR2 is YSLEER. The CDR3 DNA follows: TGCGCCAGCAGTCTAGACAGGGTCTATGGCTACACCTTC. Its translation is CASSLDRVYGYTF.

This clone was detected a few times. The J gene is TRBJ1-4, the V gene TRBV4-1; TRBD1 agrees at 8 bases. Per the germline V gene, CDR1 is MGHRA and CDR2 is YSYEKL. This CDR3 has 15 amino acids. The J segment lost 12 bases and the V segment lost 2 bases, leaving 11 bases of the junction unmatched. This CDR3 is CASSQPRTGSVELFF. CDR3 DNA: TGCGCCAGCAGCCAACCAAGGACAGGGTCGGTGGAACTGTTTTTT.

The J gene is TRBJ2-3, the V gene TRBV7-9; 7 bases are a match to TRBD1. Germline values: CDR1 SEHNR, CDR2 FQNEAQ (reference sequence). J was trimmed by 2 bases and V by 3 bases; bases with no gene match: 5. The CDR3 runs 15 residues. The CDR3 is CASSLGQRNTDTQYF. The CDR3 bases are TGTGCCAGCAGCTTGGGACAGCGAAACACAGATACGCAGTATTTT.

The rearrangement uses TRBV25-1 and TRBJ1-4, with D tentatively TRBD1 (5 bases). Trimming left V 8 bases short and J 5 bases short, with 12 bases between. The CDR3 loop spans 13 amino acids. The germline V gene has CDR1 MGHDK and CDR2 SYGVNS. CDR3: CASRRGVNEKLFF. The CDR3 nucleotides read TGTGCCAGCCGGCGGGGGGTCAATGAAAAACTGTTTTTT. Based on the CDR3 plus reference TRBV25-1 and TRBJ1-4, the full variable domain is EADIYQTPRYLVIGTGKKITLECSQTMGHDKMYWYQQDPGMELHLIHYSYGVNSTEKGDLSSESTVSRIRTEHFPLTLESARPSHTSQYLCASRRGVNEKLFFGSGTQLSVL.

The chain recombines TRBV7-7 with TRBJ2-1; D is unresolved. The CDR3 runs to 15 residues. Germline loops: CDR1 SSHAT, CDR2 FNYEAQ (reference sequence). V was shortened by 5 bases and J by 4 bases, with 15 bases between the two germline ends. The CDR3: CASSRTRAEYNEQFF. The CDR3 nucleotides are TGTGCCAGCAGCCGTACCCGGGCGGAGTACAATGAGCAGTTCTTC.

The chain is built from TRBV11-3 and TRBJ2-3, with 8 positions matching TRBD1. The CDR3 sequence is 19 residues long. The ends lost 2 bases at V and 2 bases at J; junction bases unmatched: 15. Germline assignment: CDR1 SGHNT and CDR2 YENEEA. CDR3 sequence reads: CASSLIGAGGVWVTDTQYF. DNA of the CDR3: TGTGCCAGCAGCTTAATCGGGGCAGGGGGCGTTTGGGTCACAGATACGCAGTATTTT.

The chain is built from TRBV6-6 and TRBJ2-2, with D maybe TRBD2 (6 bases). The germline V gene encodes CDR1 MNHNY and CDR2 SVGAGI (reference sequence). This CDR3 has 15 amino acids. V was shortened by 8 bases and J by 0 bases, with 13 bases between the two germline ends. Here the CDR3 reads CASASGLSNTGELFF. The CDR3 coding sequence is TGTGCCAGCGCCTCGGGACTTTCGAACACCGGGGAGCTGTTTTTT.

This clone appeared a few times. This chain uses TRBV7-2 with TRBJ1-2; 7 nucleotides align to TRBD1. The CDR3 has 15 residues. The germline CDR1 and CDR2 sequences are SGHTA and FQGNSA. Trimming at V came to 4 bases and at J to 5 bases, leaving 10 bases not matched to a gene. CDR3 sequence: CASSWDVGTAYGYTF. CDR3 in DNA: TGTGCCAGCAGCTGGGACGTTGGGACAGCTTATGGCTACACCTTC.

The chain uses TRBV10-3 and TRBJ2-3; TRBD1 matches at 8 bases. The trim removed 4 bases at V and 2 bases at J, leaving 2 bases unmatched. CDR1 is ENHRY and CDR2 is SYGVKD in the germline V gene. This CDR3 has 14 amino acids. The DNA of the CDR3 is TGTGCCATCAGTGGGACAGGGACCACAGATACGCAGTATTTT. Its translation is CAISGTGTTDTQYF.

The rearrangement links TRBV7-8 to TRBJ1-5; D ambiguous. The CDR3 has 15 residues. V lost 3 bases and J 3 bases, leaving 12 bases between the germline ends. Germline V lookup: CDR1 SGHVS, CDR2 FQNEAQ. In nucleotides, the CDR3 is TGTGCCAGCAGCTTTAATAGGTACTACAATCAGCCCCAGCATTTT. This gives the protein CASSFNRYYNQPQHF.

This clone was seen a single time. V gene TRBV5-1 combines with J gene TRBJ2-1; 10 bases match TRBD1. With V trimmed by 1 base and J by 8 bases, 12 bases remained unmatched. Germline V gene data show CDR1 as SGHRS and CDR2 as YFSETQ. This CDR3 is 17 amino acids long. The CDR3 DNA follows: TGCGCCAGCAGCTTGTTTTCTTTCGGGACAGGGGTGGATGAGCAGTTCTTC. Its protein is CASSLFSFGTGVDEQFF.

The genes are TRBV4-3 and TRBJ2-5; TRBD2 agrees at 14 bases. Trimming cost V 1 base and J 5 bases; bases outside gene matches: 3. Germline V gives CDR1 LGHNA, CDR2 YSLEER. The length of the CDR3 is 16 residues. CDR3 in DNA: TGCGCCAGCAGCCAAGCCCGACTAGCGGGAGGGGAGACCCAGTACTTC. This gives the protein CASSQARLAGGETQYF.

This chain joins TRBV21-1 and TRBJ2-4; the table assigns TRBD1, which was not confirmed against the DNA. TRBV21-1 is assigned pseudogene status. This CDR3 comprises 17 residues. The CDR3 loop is CASSNPGPTGAKNIQYF. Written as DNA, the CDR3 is TGTGCCAGCAGCAACCCCGGGCCGACAGGGGCCAAAAACATTCAGTACTTC.

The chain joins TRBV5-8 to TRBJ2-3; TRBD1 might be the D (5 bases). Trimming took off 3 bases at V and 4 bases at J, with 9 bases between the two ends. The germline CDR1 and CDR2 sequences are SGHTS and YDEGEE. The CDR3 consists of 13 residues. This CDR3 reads CASSSDSSDTQYF. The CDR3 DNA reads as TGTGCCAGCAGCTCCGACAGTTCAGATACGCAGTATTTT.

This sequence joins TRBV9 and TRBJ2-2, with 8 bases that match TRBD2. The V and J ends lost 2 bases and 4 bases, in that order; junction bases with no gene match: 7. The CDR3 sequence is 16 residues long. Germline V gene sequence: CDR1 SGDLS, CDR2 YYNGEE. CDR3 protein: CASSVGRREVTGELFF. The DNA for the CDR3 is TGTGCCAGCAGCGTGGGACGGCGGGAGGTCACCGGGGAGCTGTTTTTT.

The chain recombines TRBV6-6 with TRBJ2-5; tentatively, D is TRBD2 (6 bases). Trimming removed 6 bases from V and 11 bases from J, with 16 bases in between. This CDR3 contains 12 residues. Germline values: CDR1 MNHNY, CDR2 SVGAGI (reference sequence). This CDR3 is CASSHGSGEQYF. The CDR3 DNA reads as TGTGCCAGCAGCCACGGGAGTGGTGAGCAGTACTTC.

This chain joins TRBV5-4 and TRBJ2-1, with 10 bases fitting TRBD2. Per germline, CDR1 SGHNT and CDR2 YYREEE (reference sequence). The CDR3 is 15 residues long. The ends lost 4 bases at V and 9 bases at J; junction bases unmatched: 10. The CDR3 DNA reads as TGTGCCAGCAGCATGGGTACTAGCGGGAAGGGTGAGCAGTTCTTC. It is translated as CASSMGTSGKGEQFF.

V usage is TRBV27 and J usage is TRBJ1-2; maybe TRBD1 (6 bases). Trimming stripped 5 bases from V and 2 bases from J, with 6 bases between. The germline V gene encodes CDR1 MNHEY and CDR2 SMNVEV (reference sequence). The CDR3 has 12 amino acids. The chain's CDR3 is CASSQGNYGYTF. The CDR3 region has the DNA TGTGCCAGCAGTCAGGGGAACTATGGCTACACCTTC.

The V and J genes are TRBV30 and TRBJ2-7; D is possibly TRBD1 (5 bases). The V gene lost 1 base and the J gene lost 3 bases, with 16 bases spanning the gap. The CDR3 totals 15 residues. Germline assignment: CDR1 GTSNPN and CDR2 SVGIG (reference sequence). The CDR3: CAWSEGRQGNYEQYF. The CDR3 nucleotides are TGTGCCTGGAGTGAAGGTCGGCAGGGCAACTACGAGCAGTACTTC.

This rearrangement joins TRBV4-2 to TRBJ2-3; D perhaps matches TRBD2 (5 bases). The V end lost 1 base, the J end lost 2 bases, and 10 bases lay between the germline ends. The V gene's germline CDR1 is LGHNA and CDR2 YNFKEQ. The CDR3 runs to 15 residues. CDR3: CASSQGLRSTDTQYF. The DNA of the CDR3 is TGTGCCAGCAGCCAAGGACTAAGATCCACAGATACGCAGTATTTT.